This T cell receptor beta chain stems from a study of patients and donors after allogeneic stem cell transplantation. Germline-derived CDR1 and CDR2 are DFQATT and SNEGSKA (reference sequence). The CDR3 length is 14 residues. V lost 2 bases and J 6 bases, leaving 17 bases between the germline ends. Each CDR3 protein gets one entry after TCRdb re-called the RT-PCR reads with MiXCR. The sample has roughly 30,000 distinct CDR3 sequences; nearly 7% are singletons. This clonotype was seen more than once but under ten times. This TCR was recovered from a human donor who was either an allogeneic HSCT recipient or a stem cell or donor lymphocyte infusion donor (not recorded which). It is not recorded whose cells these are; they may come from a transplant donor. Sequencing was carried out using blood, either unsorted or a sorted T cell fraction (not recorded which). The V and J genes are TRBV20-1 and TRBJ2-7; D may be TRBD1 (5 bases). This chain's CDR3 is CSARQNSGYSEQYF. CDR3 DNA sequence: TGCAGTGCTAGACAAAACTCAGGGTATAGCGAGCAGTACTTC.